The 5 T cell receptor beta chains below all came from one sample that was sequenced in a study of vaccination effects on CD4 cells after COVID-19. The antigens for these receptors are not known. In the ViraFEST assay, antigen-specific CD4+ clonotypes were identified by expansion after peptide-pool stimulation. Subsequent to a culture period of nine to ten days, CD4+ T cells were isolated. Having tested negative for nucleocapsid antibodies, the vaccine recipients showed no prior SARS-CoV-2 infection. Some clones are missing from TCRdb's copy, which holds only in-frame ones; the method was immunoSEQ multiplex PCR. The sample lists some 70,000 clones; 80% were seen once. Sequences were derived from CD4+ T cells from PBMCs cultured with SARS-CoV-2 spike peptides, sampled before COVID-19 vaccination. The receptors originated from a human donor who received a COVID-19 vaccine.

As DNA, the CDR3 is TGTGCCAGCAGCCGTGACAGATGGGAGACCCAGTACTTC. It is translated as CASSRDRWETQYF. This chain connects TRBV7-9 to TRBJ2-5; possible D gene TRBD1, 5 bases. This CDR3 has 13 residues. Trimming stripped 5 bases from V and 5 bases from J, with 12 bases between. Germline CDR1 reads SEHNR; CDR2 reads FQNEAQ (reference sequence).

Only a few counts were recorded for this clone. This CDR3 reads CASSLSTSALRTDTQYF. CDR3 bases: TGTGCCAGCAGCTTATCGACTAGCGCCCTTAGGACAGATACGCAGTATTTT. The chain employs TRBV11-2 and TRBJ2-3; 8 bases align to TRBD2. The CDR3 runs to 17 residues. Germline CDR1 SGHAT, CDR2 FQNNGV. The trim removed 2 bases at V and 3 bases at J, leaving 10 bases unmatched.

Points on this clone: One junction end disagrees with the germline gene, perhaps due to a read error. This chain connects TRBV5-5 to TRBJ2-3, with D uncertain. Germline V gives CDR1 SGHKS, CDR2 YYEKEE (reference sequence). This CDR3 is built from 13 residues. Here the CDR3 reads CASSFRSIDTQYF. CDR3 nucleotides: TGTGCCAGCAGCTTTCGGAGCATAGATACGCAGTATTTT.

The V and J genes are TRBV7-2 and TRBJ1-1, with 8 bases matching TRBD1. The CDR3 length is 14 residues. V lost 5 bases and J lost 2; bases outside the gene matches: 4. Germline V gene data show CDR1 as SGHTA and CDR2 as FQGNSA. CDR3 region: CASSRGQANTEAFF. The DNA of the CDR3 is TGTGCCAGCAGCCGGGGACAGGCTAACACTGAAGCTTTCTTT.

This clone was found once. The chain is built from TRBV10-3 and TRBJ1-1, with no clear D. Germline V gene sequence: CDR1 ENHRY, CDR2 SYGVKD. The V gene lost 3 bases and the J gene lost 3 bases, with 2 bases spanning the gap. The CDR3 loop spans 11 amino acids. The CDR3: CAISDYTEAFF. As DNA, the CDR3 is TGTGCCATCAGTGACTACACTGAAGCTTTCTTT.